Below, one T cell receptor beta chain is given with its context. The CDR3 extends over 14 amino acids. Trimming removed 4 bases at V and 1 base at J, with 10 bases between. Germline-derived CDR1 and CDR2 are SGHAT and FQDESV (reference sequence). The protocol was immunoSEQ multiplex PCR, while the TCRdb copy is restricted to in-frame clones and leaves out a portion. The profile covers under 70,000 clones, with 75% to 95% appearing a single time and approximately 0.49% taken by the ten largest. This sample was included in a study of T cell changes during pregnancy in multiple sclerosis. The receptor's source is a female donor in good health, enrolled as a control in a pregnancy study. Here the sequenced sample was CD4+ T cells from peripheral blood mononuclear cells, taken after pregnancy. This chain connects TRBV11-1 to TRBJ1-1, with D unclear. As DNA, the CDR3 is TGTGCCAGCAGCTCGGGATACCGGAACACTGAAGCTTTCTTT. Translating it yields CASSSGYRNTEAFF.